The 15 T cell receptor beta chains given below trace back to one sample, sequenced in a study of OX40 agonist ivuxolimab in advanced cancers. Sequenced by immunoSEQ multiplex PCR; TCRdb stores in-frame clones only, minus some. Among about 46,000 clones listed, around 86% were seen once. Sequenced here: CD4+ or CD8+ T cells sorted from blood, sampled in a trial of the OX40 agonist ivuxolimab. The receptors derive from an adult with an advanced solid tumor such as melanoma, head and neck, liver or kidney cancer.

This clone was observed a handful of times. The chain has TRBV15 and TRBJ2-7, with D hard to call. The CDR3 has 12 amino acids. Trimming pared 3 bases from V and 6 bases from J, leaving 9 bases between. From germline, CDR1 is LNHNV and CDR2 YYDKDF (reference sequence). CDR3 nucleotides: TGTGCCACCAGCAGCACCGGTCGCGAGCAGTACTTC. Its translation is CATSSTGREQYF.

The chain carries TRBV11-2 and TRBJ2-1; D unclear. The germline gives CDR1 SGHAT, CDR2 FQNNGV. The CDR3 spans 15 residues. The V and J ends lost 5 bases and 2 bases respectively, with 13 bases between them. Written as DNA, the CDR3 is TGTGCCAGCAGCCAACGGGTAGACACCTACAATGAGCAGTTCTTC. Its translation: CASSQRVDTYNEQFF.

V usage is TRBV9 and J usage is TRBJ1-2; D not certain. The germline gives CDR1 SGDLS, CDR2 YYNGEE. V lost 5 bases, J lost 7 bases, and 12 bases lay in between. This CDR3 is 12 amino acids long. CDR3 sequence: CASREGSGGYTF. In DNA form, the CDR3 reads TGTGCCAGCAGGGAGGGTAGTGGTGGCTACACCTTC.

A note on this clone: Other DNA sequences in the same sample also yield this CDR3. The gene calls are TRBV9 and TRBJ2-3; TRBD2 matches at 8 bases. This CDR3 spans 13 amino acids. V gave up 2 bases and J gave up 5 bases; unmatched junction bases: 1. CDR1 is SGDLS, CDR2 YYNGEE, per germline. Here the CDR3 reads CASSVGGVDTQYF. As DNA, the CDR3 is TGTGCCAGCAGCGTCGGGGGGGTAGATACGCAGTATTTT.

The chain employs TRBV9 and TRBJ2-3; D ambiguous. Trimming left V 0 bases short and J 2 bases short, with 16 bases between. Germline assignment: CDR1 SGDLS and CDR2 YYNGEE. The CDR3 runs 17 residues. The CDR3 protein is CASSVEGGPPTTDTQYF. CDR3 nucleotide sequence: TGTGCCAGCAGCGTAGAGGGTGGACCGCCAACCACAGATACGCAGTATTTT.

The rearrangement uses TRBV27 and TRBJ2-2; D remains ambiguous. Germline V gene data show CDR1 as MNHEY and CDR2 as SMNVEV (reference sequence). The CDR3 extends over 14 amino acids. V dropped 7 bases and J dropped 4 bases, with 13 bases sitting between them. Here the CDR3 reads CASTPGLTTGELFF. In DNA, the CDR3 is TGTGCCAGCACCCCGGGTCTTACCACCGGGGAGCTGTTTTTT.

The V call is TRBV27, the J call TRBJ2-1; 10 bases are a match to TRBD2. This CDR3 has 16 residues. Unmatched junction bases numbered 8, after V lost 5 bases and J lost 4 bases. Germline assignment: CDR1 MNHEY and CDR2 SMNVEV (reference sequence). DNA of the CDR3: TGTGCCAGCAGTCAGCAAGCGGGGGGGCCTTACAATGAGCAGTTCTTC. This sequence encodes CASSQQAGGPYNEQFF.

The chain links TRBV27 to TRBJ1-6; the D gene is possibly TRBD1 (5 bases). The CDR3 length is 14 residues. Germline V gene data show CDR1 as MNHEY and CDR2 as SMNVEV (reference sequence). Between the trimmed V and J ends, which lost 3 bases and 3 bases, there was a span of 6 bases. This CDR3 is CASSLGVYNSPLHF. CDR3 DNA sequence: TGTGCCAGCAGTTTGGGGGTCTATAATTCACCCCTCCACTTT.

This clone appeared a single time. CDR3 nucleotides: TGTGCCAGCAGCCGGCCGCCGCCGGGACAGGGGTATGAGCAGTTCTTC. Protein sequence: CASSRPPPGQGYEQFF. The chain is built from TRBV7-9 and TRBJ2-1; 10 nucleotides align to TRBD1. J lost 8 bases, V lost 5 bases, and 12 bases had no gene match. The CDR3 extends over 16 amino acids. CDR1 and CDR2 from the germline V gene are SEHNR and FQNEAQ (reference sequence).

The chain joins TRBV11-2 to TRBJ1-2, with D possibly matching TRBD1 (5 bases). The CDR3 contains 13 residues. V was pared by 3 bases and J by 6 bases, with 11 bases between. Looked up from germline, CDR1 is SGHAT and CDR2 is FQNNGV. CDR3 nucleotides: TGTGCCAGCAGCTTCCCAGGGACCCATGGCTACACCTTC. Its translation is CASSFPGTHGYTF.

The chain carries TRBV7-9 and TRBJ2-5; the D gene is possibly TRBD1 (5 bases). Trimming stripped 1 base from V and 5 bases from J, with 11 bases between. The CDR3 covers 14 residues. Germline lookup yields CDR1 SEHNR and CDR2 FQNEAQ (reference sequence). For the CDR3, the DNA is TGTGCCAGCAGCTTAGGGGGCGGTGGTGAGACCCAGTACTTC. Translation: CASSLGGGGETQYF.

The chain has TRBV2 and TRBJ1-5, with 9 bases identical to TRBD1. Germline V gene lookup returns CDR1 SNHLY and CDR2 FYNNEI. J was trimmed by 5 bases and V by 7 bases; bases with no gene match: 9. This CDR3 is 15 amino acids long. CDR3 sequence: CASTGTGKAYQPQHF. The CDR3 coding sequence is TGTGCCAGCACCGGGACAGGGAAAGCGTATCAGCCCCAGCATTTT.

This chain links TRBV4-1 with TRBJ2-1; D possibly corresponds to TRBD2 (5 bases). Trimming left V 4 bases short and J 7 bases short, with 11 bases between. CDR1 is MGHRA and CDR2 is YSYEKL in the germline V gene. The CDR3 covers 13 residues. The DNA for the CDR3 is TGCGCCAGCAGCCGAGCTACGGGGAATGAGCAGTTCTTC. Protein sequence: CASSRATGNEQFF.

The chain links TRBV28 to TRBJ2-7; D unclear. Trimming pared 3 bases from V and 2 bases from J, leaving 5 bases between. The CDR3 runs 12 residues. Germline CDR1 MDHEN, CDR2 SYDVKM. CDR3 bases: TGTGCCAGCAGTTTTGGGCCCTACGAGCAGTACTTC. This sequence encodes CASSFGPYEQYF.

This chain uses TRBV27 with TRBJ2-3; D might be TRBD1 (6 bases). The V gene's germline CDR1 is MNHEY and CDR2 SMNVEV (reference sequence). The V end was cut by 5 bases, the J end by 3 bases, with 15 bases between. The CDR3 consists of 15 residues. This chain's CDR3 is CASSPKWGRTDTQYF. CDR3 bases: TGTGCCAGCAGTCCCAAGTGGGGGCGGACAGATACGCAGTATTTT.